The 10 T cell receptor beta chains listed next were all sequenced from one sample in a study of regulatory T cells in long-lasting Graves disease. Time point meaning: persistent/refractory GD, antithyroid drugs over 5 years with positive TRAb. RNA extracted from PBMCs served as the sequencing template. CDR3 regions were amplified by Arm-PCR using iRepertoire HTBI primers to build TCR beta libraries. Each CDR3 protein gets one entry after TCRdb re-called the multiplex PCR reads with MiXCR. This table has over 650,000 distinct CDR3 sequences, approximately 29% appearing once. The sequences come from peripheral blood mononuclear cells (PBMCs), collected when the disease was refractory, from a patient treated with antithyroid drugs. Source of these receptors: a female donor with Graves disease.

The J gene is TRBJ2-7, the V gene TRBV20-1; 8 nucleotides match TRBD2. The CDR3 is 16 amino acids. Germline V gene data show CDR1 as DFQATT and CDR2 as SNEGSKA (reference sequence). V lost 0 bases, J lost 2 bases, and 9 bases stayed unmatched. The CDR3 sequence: CSARDPRTSGAYEQYF. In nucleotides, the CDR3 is TGCAGTGCTAGAGATCCCAGAACTAGCGGTGCCTACGAGCAGTACTTC.

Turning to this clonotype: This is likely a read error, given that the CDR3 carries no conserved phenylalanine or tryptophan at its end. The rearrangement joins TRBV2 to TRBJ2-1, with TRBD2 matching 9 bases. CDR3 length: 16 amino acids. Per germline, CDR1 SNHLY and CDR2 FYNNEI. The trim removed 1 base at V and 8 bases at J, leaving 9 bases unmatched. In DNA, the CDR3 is TGTGCCAGCAGTGAAGGCCCTAGCGGGATAGTCGATGAGCAGTTCCTC. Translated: CASSEGPSGIVDEQFL.

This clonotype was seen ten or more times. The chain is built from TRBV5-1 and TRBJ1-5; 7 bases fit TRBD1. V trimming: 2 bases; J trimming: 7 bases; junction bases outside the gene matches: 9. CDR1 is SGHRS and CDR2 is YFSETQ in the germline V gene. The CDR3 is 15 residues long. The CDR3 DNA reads TGCGCCAGCAGCTTAACCGGGACAGATGGACAGCCCCAGCATTTT. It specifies CASSLTGTDGQPQHF.

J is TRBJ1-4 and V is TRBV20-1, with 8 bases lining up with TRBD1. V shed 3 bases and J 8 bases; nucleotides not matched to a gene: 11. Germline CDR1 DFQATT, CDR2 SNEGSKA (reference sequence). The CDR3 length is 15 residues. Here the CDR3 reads CSASLRQGSWEKLFF. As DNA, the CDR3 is TGCAGTGCTAGCCTTCGACAGGGGAGTTGGGAAAAACTGTTTTTT.

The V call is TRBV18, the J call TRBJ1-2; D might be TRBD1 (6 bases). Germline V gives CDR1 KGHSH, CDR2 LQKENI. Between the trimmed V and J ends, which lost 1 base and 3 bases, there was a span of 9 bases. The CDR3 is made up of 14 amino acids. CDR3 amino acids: CASSPLQGYYGYTF. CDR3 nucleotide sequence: TGTGCCAGCTCACCACTACAGGGCTACTATGGCTACACCTTC.

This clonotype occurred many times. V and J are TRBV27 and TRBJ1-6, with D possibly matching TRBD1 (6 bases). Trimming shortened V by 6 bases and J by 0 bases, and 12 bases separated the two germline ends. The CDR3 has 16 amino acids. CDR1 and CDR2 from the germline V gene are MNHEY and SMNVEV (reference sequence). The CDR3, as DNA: TGTGCCAGCAGACCAGGACAGCTCTCCTATAATTCACCCCTCCACTTT. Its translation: CASRPGQLSYNSPLHF.

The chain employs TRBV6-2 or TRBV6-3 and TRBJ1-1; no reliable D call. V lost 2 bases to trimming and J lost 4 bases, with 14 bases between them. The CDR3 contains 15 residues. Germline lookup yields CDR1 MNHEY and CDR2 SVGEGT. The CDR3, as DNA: TGTGCCAGCAGTTACACGGTGGGAGCAGGCACTGAAGCTTTCTTT. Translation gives CASSYTVGAGTEAFF.

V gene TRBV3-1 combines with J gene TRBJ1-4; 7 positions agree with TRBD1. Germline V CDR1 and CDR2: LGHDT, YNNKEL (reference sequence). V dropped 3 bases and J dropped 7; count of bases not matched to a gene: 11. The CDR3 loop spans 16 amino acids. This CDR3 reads CASSQAPPDRAEKLFF. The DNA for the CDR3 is TGTGCCAGCAGCCAGGCCCCCCCTGACAGGGCTGAAAAACTGTTTTTT.

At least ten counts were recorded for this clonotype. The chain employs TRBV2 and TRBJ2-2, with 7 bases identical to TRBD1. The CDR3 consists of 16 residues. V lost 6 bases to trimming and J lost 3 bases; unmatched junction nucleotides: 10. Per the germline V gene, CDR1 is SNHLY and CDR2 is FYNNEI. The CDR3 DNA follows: TGTGCCAGCAGACGCCCGGGACAGATGGACACCGGGGAGCTGTTTTTT. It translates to CASRRPGQMDTGELFF.

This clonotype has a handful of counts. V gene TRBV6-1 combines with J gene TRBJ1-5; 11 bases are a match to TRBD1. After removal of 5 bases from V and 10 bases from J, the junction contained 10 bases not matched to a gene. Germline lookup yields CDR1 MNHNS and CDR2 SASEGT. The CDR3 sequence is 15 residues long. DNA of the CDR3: TGTGCCAGCAGTCCTCCGGGACAGGGGGAGGGACCCCAGCATTTT. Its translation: CASSPPGQGEGPQHF.